The clone carrying this T cell receptor (beta chain) was observed at least ten times. The antigen is undetermined. The record originates from a study of T cells after yellow fever vaccination. Points from the study as a whole: From the bulk population, abundant clonotypes could contaminate and appear within FACS-sorted repertoires.

V lost 6 bases to trimming and J lost 0 bases, with 8 bases between them. The CDR3 contains 13 residues. In germline, CDR1 is SGHAT, CDR2 FQNNGV. TCRdb analysed the 5' RACE reads with MiXCR anew, one entry per CDR3 protein. The table has about 220,000 distinct CDR3 sequences, 3.2% seen once. The sequence was collected from a man between 18 and 35 years old who received the YFV17D yellow fever vaccine. The chain is built from TRBV11-2 and TRBJ1-1; D gene unclear. Material: CD4+ T cells sorted from PBMCs, obtained 10 days after the yellow fever booster vaccination. For the CDR3, the DNA is TGTGCCAGCAGGAATGGAGTGAACACTGAAGCTTTCTTT. Translating gives CASRNGVNTEAFF.